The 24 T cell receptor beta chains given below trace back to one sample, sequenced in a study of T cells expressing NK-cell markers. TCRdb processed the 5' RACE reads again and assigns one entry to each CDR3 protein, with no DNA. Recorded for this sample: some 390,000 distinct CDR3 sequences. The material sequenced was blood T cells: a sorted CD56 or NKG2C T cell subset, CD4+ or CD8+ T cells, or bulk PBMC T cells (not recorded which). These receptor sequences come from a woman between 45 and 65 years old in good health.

The CDR3 loop reads CASSPFGLAGKYNEQFF. The rearrangement uses TRBV7-9 and TRBJ2-1; without DNA, the TCRdb call of TRBD2 cannot be checked. Per the germline V gene, CDR1 is SEHNR and CDR2 is FQNEAQ (reference sequence). The CDR3 length is 17 residues.

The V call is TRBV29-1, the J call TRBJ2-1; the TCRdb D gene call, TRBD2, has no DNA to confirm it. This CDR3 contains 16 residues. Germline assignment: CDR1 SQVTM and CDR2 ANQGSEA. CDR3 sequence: CSVEDFGGRAHNEQFF.

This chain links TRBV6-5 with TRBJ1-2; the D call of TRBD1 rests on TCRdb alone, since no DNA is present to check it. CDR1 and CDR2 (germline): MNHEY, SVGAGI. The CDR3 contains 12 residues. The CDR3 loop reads CASSQTAMGYTF.

CDR3: CASRMVTGTDTQYF. The chain employs TRBV5-1 and TRBJ2-3. CDR3 size: 14 residues. Germline V lookup: CDR1 SGHRS, CDR2 YFSETQ.

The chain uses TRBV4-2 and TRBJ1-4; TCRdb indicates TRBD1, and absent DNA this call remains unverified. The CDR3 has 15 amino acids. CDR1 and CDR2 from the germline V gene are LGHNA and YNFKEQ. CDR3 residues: CASSPQGGSNEKLFF.

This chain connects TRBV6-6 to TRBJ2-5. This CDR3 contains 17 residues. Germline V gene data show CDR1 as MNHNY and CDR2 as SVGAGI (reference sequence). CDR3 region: CASSYSQSSGFQETQYF.

The CDR3 sequence: CATLVGSIRNEQFF. The V call is TRBV28, the J call TRBJ2-1. The germline V gene encodes CDR1 MDHEN and CDR2 SYDVKM. The CDR3 length is 14 residues.

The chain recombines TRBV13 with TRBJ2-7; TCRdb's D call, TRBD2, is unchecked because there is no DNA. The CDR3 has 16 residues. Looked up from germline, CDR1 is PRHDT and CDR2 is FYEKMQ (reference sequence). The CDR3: CASSLVLAGSAYEQYF.

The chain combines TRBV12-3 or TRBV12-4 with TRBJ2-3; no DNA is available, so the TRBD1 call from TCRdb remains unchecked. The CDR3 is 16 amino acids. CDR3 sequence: CASSADRAPSTDTQYF.

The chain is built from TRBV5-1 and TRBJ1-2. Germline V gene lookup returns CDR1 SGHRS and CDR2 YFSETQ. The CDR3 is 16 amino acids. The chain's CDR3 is CASSLQPRPSMSGYTF.

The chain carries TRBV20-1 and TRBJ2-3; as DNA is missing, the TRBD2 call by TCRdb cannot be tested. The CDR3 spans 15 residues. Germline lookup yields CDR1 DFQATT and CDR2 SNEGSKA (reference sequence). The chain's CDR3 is CSARVASGIADTQYF.

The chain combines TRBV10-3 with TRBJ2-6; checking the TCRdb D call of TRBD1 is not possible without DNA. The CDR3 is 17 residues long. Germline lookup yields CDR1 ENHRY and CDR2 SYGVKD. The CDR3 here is CAITSGQVNSGANVLTF.

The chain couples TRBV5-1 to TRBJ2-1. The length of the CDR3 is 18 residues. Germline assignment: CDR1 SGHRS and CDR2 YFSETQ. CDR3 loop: CASSLLGFSGSSYNEQFF. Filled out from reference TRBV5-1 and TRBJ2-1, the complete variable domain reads KAGVTQTPRYLIKTRGQQVTLSCSPISGHRSVSWYQQTPGQGLQFLFEYFSETQRNKGNFPGRFSGRQFSNSRSEMNVSTLELGDSALYLCASSLLGFSGSSYNEQFFGPGTRLTVL.

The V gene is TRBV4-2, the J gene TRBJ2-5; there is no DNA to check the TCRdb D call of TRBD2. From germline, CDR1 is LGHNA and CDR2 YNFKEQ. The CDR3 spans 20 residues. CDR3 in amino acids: CASSQDPLSSGGGGVETQYF.

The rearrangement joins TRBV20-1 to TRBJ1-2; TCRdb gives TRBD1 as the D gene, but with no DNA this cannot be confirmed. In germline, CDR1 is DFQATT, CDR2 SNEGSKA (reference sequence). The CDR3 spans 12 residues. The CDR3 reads CSATRTGIEYTF.

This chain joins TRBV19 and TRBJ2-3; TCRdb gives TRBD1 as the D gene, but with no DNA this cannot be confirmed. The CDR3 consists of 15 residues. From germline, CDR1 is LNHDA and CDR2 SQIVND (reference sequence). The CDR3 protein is CASTPVGPSTDTQYF.

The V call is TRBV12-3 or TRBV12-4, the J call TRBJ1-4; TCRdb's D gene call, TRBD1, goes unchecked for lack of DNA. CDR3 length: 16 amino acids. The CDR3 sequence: CASSLASTGSSEKLFF.

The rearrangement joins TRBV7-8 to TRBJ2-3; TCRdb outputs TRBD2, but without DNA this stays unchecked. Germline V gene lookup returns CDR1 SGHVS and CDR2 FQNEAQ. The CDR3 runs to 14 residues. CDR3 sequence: CASSLEAGADTQYF.

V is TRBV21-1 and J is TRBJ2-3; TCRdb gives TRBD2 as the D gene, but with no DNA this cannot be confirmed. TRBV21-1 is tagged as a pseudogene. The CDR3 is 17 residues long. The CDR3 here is CASPGTSGRADPDTQYF.

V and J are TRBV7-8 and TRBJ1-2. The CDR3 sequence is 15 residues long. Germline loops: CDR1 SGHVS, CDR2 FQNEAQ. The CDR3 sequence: CASSLPGEPNYGYTF.

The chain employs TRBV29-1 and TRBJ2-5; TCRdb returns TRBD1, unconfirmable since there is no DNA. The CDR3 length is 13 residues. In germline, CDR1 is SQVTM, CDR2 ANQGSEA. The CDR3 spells CSVPGGVMETQYF.

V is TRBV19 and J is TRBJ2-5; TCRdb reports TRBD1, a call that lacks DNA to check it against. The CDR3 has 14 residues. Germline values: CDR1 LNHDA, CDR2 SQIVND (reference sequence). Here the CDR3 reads CASSISRESETQYF. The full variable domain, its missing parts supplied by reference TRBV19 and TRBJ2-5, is DGGITQSPKYLFRKEGQNVTLSCEQNLNHDAMYWYRQDPGQGLRLIYYSQIVNDFQKGDIAEGYSVSREKKESFPLTVTSAQKNPTAFYLCASSISRESETQYFGPGTRLLVL.

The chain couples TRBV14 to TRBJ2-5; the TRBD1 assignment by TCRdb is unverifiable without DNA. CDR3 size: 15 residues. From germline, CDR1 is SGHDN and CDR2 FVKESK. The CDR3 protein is CASSQVRGSAETQYF.

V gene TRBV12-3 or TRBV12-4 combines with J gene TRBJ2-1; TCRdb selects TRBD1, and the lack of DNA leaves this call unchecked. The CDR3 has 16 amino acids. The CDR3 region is CASITWAGVALNEQFF.